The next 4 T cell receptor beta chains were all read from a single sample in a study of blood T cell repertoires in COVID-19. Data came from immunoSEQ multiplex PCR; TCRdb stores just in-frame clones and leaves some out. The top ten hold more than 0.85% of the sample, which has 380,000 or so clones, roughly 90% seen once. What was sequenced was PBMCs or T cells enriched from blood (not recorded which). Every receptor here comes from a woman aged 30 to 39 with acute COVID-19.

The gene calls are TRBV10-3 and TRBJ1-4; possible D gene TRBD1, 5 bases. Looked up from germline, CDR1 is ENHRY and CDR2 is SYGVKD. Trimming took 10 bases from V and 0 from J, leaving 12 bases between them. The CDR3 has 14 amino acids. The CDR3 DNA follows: TGTGCCACCCGACAGCCTGCAACTAATGAAAAACTGTTTTTT. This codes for CATRQPATNEKLFF.

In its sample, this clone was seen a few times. CDR3: CASTRSGQNTEAFF. The DNA of the CDR3 is TGTGCCAGCACCCGGTCCGGTCAGAACACTGAAGCTTTCTTT. This chain uses TRBV6-5 with TRBJ1-1; no reliable D call. Germline loops: CDR1 MNHEY, CDR2 SVGAGI. V was pared by 7 bases and J by 1 base, with 13 bases between. The CDR3 extends over 14 amino acids.

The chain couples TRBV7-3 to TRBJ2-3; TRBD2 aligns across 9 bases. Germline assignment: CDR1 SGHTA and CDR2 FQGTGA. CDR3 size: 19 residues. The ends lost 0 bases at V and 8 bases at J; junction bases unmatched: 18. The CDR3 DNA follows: TGTGCCAGCAGCTTAACGGCATGGGTAGCGGGGGATCTCGCCCCTACGCAGTATTTT. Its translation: CASSLTAWVAGDLAPTQYF.

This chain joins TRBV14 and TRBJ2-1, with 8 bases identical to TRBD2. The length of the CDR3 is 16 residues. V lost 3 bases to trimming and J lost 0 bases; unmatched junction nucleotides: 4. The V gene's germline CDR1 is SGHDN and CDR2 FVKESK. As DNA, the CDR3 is TGTGCCAGCAGCCAGATAGCGGGGAGCTCCTACAATGAGCAGTTCTTC. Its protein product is CASSQIAGSSYNEQFF.